This is a list of T cell receptor beta chains from one sample in a study of T cell repertoires in cytomegalovirus infection. No antigen is known for these receptors. TCRdb processed the reads anew with MiXCR; each CDR3 protein has one entry. The sample consists of roughly 730,000 distinct CDR3 sequences, about 30% of them appearing once. This sample comprised cultured PBMCs, obtained from culture after CMV antigen stimulation. Every receptor here comes from a human donor in good health (CMV status not recorded). Some clones in this sample may be carry-over from other donors' samples. CDR3s include the opening cysteine and the closing phenylalanine or tryptophan. The D gene is left open where the match is weak. Clone sizes are given selectively: once, few, many, or a class where the clone is expanded.

D gene: TRBD2; clone size: few; V gene: TRBV27; J gene: TRBJ2-3; CDR3 protein: CASSLFRPSGSFGTQYF; CDR3 DNA: TGTGCCAGCAGTTTATTCCGGCCTAGCGGGAGTTTTGGTACGCAGTATTTT
D gene: .; clone size: .; V gene: TRBV12-3/TRBV12-4; J gene: TRBJ1-1; CDR3 protein: CASSFSETSEAFF; CDR3 DNA: TGTGCCAGCAGTTTTAGCGAGACAAGTGAAGCTTTCTTT
D gene: .; clone size: few; V gene: TRBV12-3/TRBV12-4; J gene: TRBJ2-5; CDR3 protein: CASSFMEGAGETQYF; CDR3 DNA: TGTGCCAGCAGTTTTATGGAGGGGGCCGGTGAGACCCAGTACTTC
D gene: TRBD2; clone size: many; V gene: TRBV7-6; J gene: TRBJ2-7; CDR3 protein: CASSLGTSPYEQYF; CDR3 DNA: TGTGCCAGCAGCTTAGGGACTAGTCCCTACGAGCAGTACTTC
D gene: .; clone size: few; V gene: TRBV7-9; J gene: TRBJ1-1; CDR3 protein: CASSFGGSRDTEAFF; CDR3 DNA: TGTGCCAGCAGCTTCGGGGGGAGCAGGGACACTGAAGCTTTCTTT
D gene: .; clone size: .; V gene: TRBV12-3/TRBV12-4; J gene: TRBJ1-6; CDR3 protein: CASSLALTSPLHF; CDR3 DNA: TGTGCCAGCAGTTTAGCGCTTACGTCACCCCTCCACTTT
D gene: .; clone size: .; V gene: TRBV7-8; J gene: TRBJ2-7; CDR3 protein: CASSPGQGTSLPYEQYF; CDR3 DNA: TGTGCCAGCAGCCCAGGACAGGGGACTAGCCTCCCTTACGAGCAGTACTTC
D gene: .; clone size: .; V gene: TRBV6-6; J gene: TRBJ1-2; CDR3 protein: CASSFSPVGVGAGYTF; CDR3 DNA: TGTGCCAGCAGTTTCTCCCCTGTGGGGGTCGGGGCTGGCTACACCTTC
D gene: .; clone size: once; V gene: TRBV5-1; J gene: TRBJ1-4; CDR3 protein: CASSSARVGTNEKLFF; CDR3 DNA: TGCGCCAGCAGCTCGGCCAGGGTCGGGACTAATGAAAAACTGTTTTTT
D gene: .; clone size: once; V gene: TRBV5-4; J gene: TRBJ1-1; CDR3 protein: CASSPIRGSGKAFF; CDR3 DNA: TGTGCCAGCAGCCCAATTCGGGGAAGCGGTAAAGCTTTCTTT
D gene: .; clone size: few; V gene: TRBV10-2; J gene: TRBJ2-5; CDR3 protein: CATRPQNYQKETQYF; CDR3 DNA: TGCGCCACCAGGCCCCAGAATTATCAGAAAGAGACCCAGTACTTC
D gene: .; clone size: few; V gene: TRBV7-2; J gene: TRBJ2-1; CDR3 protein: CASSLMRGDYNEQFF; CDR3 DNA: TGTGCCAGCAGCTTAATGAGGGGCGACTACAATGAGCAGTTCTTC
D gene: .; clone size: few; V gene: TRBV20-1; J gene: TRBJ1-5; CDR3 protein: CSAREARHSNQPQHF; CDR3 DNA: TGCAGTGCTAGAGAAGCTCGCCATAGCAATCAGCCCCAGCATTTT
D gene: .; clone size: few; V gene: TRBV12-3/TRBV12-4; J gene: TRBJ2-4; CDR3 protein: CASSFRRPGLAKNIQYF; CDR3 DNA: TGTGCCAGCAGCTTTAGGAGGCCAGGGCTAGCCAAAAACATTCAGTACTTC
D gene: .; clone size: many; V gene: TRBV12-3/TRBV12-4; J gene: TRBJ1-1; CDR3 protein: CASEGGHEAFF; CDR3 DNA: TGTGCCAGTGAAGGCGGACATGAGGCTTTCTTT
D gene: .; clone size: few; V gene: TRBV6-5; J gene: TRBJ2-5; CDR3 protein: CASSYGYPGLQETQYF; CDR3 DNA: TGTGCCAGCAGTTACGGCTACCCAGGACTCCAAGAGACCCAGTACTTC
D gene: TRBD2; clone size: .; V gene: TRBV27; J gene: TRBJ2-1; CDR3 protein: CASSLWALAGGEDNEQFF; CDR3 DNA: TGTGCCAGCAGTTTATGGGCCCTTGCGGGGGGAGAGGACAATGAGCAGTTCTTC
D gene: TRBD1; clone size: .; V gene: TRBV6-5; J gene: TRBJ1-2; CDR3 protein: CASSRTQGAYGYTF; CDR3 DNA: TGTGCCAGCAGCCGCACCCAGGGGGCCTATGGCTACACCTTC
D gene: .; clone size: few; V gene: TRBV25-1; J gene: TRBJ2-5; CDR3 protein: CASSGVGRRETQYF; CDR3 DNA: TGTGCCAGCAGTGGAGTAGGGCGTCGAGAGACCCAGTACTTC
D gene: .; clone size: .; V gene: TRBV7-9; J gene: TRBJ2-3; CDR3 protein: CASTPQGRPTDTQYF; CDR3 DNA: TGTGCCAGCACCCCACAGGGACGTCCGACAGATACGCAGTATTTT
D gene: TRBD1; clone size: .; V gene: TRBV7-9; J gene: TRBJ1-3; CDR3 protein: CASSWTDRVYGNTIYF; CDR3 DNA: TGTGCCAGCAGCTGGACGGACAGGGTGTACGGAAACACCATATATTTT
D gene: .; clone size: .; V gene: TRBV20-1; J gene: TRBJ2-1; CDR3 protein: CSARGGPYNEQFF; CDR3 DNA: TGCAGTGCTAGAGGGGGACCCTACAATGAGCAGTTCTTC
D gene: .; clone size: .; V gene: TRBV7-2; J gene: TRBJ2-1; CDR3 protein: CASSLAMGDEQFF; CDR3 DNA: TGTGCCAGCAGCTTAGCGATGGGGGATGAGCAGTTCTTC
D gene: TRBD2; clone size: many; V gene: TRBV7-2; J gene: TRBJ2-1; CDR3 protein: CASSLAGGSGRMDEQFF; CDR3 DNA: TGTGCCAGCAGCTTAGCGGGCGGGAGTGGGCGTATGGATGAGCAGTTCTTC
D gene: .; clone size: .; V gene: TRBV4-1; J gene: TRBJ1-2; CDR3 protein: CASSRSGGGYTF; CDR3 DNA: TGCGCCAGCAGCCGCTCTGGGGGTGGCTACACCTTC
D gene: TRBD2; clone size: .; V gene: TRBV7-9; J gene: TRBJ2-1; CDR3 protein: CASSDRAGKTAGGPYEQFF; CDR3 DNA: TGTGCCAGCAGCGATAGAGCAGGCAAGACAGCGGGAGGGCCGTATGAGCAGTTCTTC
D gene: TRBD2; clone size: many; V gene: TRBV7-2; J gene: TRBJ2-2; CDR3 protein: CASSWTSGNTGELFF; CDR3 DNA: TGTGCCAGCAGCTGGACTAGCGGAAACACCGGGGAGCTGTTTTTT
D gene: .; clone size: .; V gene: TRBV7-6; J gene: TRBJ2-6; CDR3 protein: CASSLRYGTGANVLTF; CDR3 DNA: TGTGCCAGCAGCTTAAGATATGGAACTGGGGCCAACGTCCTGACTTTC
D gene: .; clone size: many; V gene: TRBV25-1; J gene: TRBJ2-1; CDR3 protein: CASSAYNEQFF; CDR3 DNA: TGTGCCAGCAGTGCCTACAATGAGCAGTTCTTC
D gene: .; clone size: many; V gene: TRBV7-2; J gene: TRBJ2-7; CDR3 protein: CASSPDLVTYEQYF; CDR3 DNA: TGTGCCAGCAGCCCGGACCTGGTAACCTACGAGCAGTACTTC
D gene: TRBD2; clone size: .; V gene: TRBV18; J gene: TRBJ2-1; CDR3 protein: CASSLTPGTSGGGGEGYNEQFF; CDR3 DNA: TGTGCCAGCTCACTAACCCCCGGGACTAGCGGGGGTGGTGGTGAAGGCTACAATGAGCAGTTCTTC
D gene: TRBD2; clone size: few; V gene: TRBV7-6; J gene: TRBJ2-1; CDR3 protein: CASSPSGSKNDEQFF; CDR3 DNA: TGTGCCAGCAGCCCAAGCGGGAGTAAGAACGATGAGCAGTTCTTC
D gene: .; clone size: .; V gene: TRBV19; J gene: TRBJ1-2; CDR3 protein: CASSMDGSYGYTF; CDR3 DNA: TGTGCCAGTAGTATGGACGGTTCCTATGGCTACACCTTC
D gene: .; clone size: few; V gene: TRBV12-3/TRBV12-4; J gene: TRBJ1-5; CDR3 protein: CASSPLGAQPQHF; CDR3 DNA: TGTGCCAGCAGTCCCCTCGGGGCTCAGCCCCAGCATTTT
D gene: TRBD2; clone size: few; V gene: TRBV12-3/TRBV12-4; J gene: TRBJ2-7; CDR3 protein: CASTRTSSEHEQYF; CDR3 DNA: TGTGCCAGCACCAGGACTAGTAGTGAGCACGAGCAGTACTTC
D gene: .; clone size: few; V gene: TRBV4-2; J gene: TRBJ1-5; CDR3 protein: CASSQDVSLPRPQHF; CDR3 DNA: TGTGCCAGCAGCCAAGATGTGTCTCTCCCCCGGCCCCAGCATTTT
D gene: .; clone size: .; V gene: TRBV19; J gene: TRBJ1-1; CDR3 protein: CASGFGLRRTEAFF; CDR3 DNA: TGTGCCAGTGGATTCGGGCTACGACGGACTGAAGCTTTCTTT
D gene: .; clone size: .; V gene: TRBV25-1; J gene: TRBJ2-7; CDR3 protein: CASSGGVHEQYF; CDR3 DNA: TGTGCCAGCAGTGGAGGGGTGCACGAGCAGTACTTC
D gene: TRBD2; clone size: many; V gene: TRBV7-2; J gene: TRBJ2-1; CDR3 protein: CASSPTPGGPGYEQFF; CDR3 DNA: TGTGCCAGCAGCCCAACCCCGGGAGGGCCGGGTTATGAGCAGTTCTTC
D gene: .; clone size: .; V gene: TRBV7-8; J gene: TRBJ1-1; CDR3 protein: CASSLGSPRWNTEAFF; CDR3 DNA: TGTGCCAGCAGCTTAGGCAGTCCTCGCTGGAACACTGAAGCTTTCTTT
D gene: .; clone size: .; V gene: TRBV5-1; J gene: TRBJ1-6; CDR3 protein: CASSLQDNFNSPLHF; CDR3 DNA: TGCGCCAGCAGCTTGCAGGATAATTTTAATTCACCCCTCCACTTT
D gene: TRBD1; clone size: many; V gene: TRBV7-2; J gene: TRBJ2-7; CDR3 protein: CASSYPGGTYEQYF; CDR3 DNA: TGTGCCAGCAGCTATCCAGGGGGCACCTACGAGCAGTACTTC